Presented here are 10 T cell receptor beta chains from one specimen sequenced in a study of molecular identifiers for immune sequencing clone quantification (dated 2018 in TCRdb). Library prep was done by PCR. The sample was run on an Illumina HiSeq 4000. TCRdb reanalyzed the raw reads on its own, using fastp at Q25 for trimming and MiXCR for clone calling, and kept in-frame beta chains. Rows matching on CDR3 protein sequence are summarized as one entry with the most common DNA and genes. For this sample the table gives about 320,000 distinct CDR3 sequences, of which over 20% were detected only once. Roughly 0.8% of the sample comes from the top ten. The sample taken for sequencing was naive CD8+ T cells from blood, with Jurkat cell RNA spiked in. Per the publication, the cell subset or site label means: FACS-sorted CD8+CD4-CCR7+CD45RA+ naive T cells. These receptors all come from a human donor in good health. Some libraries in this study had Jurkat cell RNA spiked in.

A note on this clonotype: A much larger clonotype is one base distant, so this may be a read error. Here the CDR3 omits its conserved ending phenylalanine or tryptophan, so a read error is the likely source. The chain joins TRBV6-6 to TRBJ1-1; a weak D match, TRBD1 (5 bases). The V gene's germline CDR1 is MNHNY and CDR2 SVGAGI (reference sequence). V was cut by 7 bases and J by 0 bases, with 12 bases left in between. This CDR3 contains 14 residues. The CDR3 region is CASIDRGMNTEAFS. CDR3 DNA: TGTGCCAGCATTGACAGAGGCATGAACACTGAAGCTTTCTCT.

The table lists this clonotype with many counts. The genes are TRBV29-1 and TRBJ2-4; D unresolved. Looked up from germline, CDR1 is SQVTM and CDR2 is ANQGSEA. V was trimmed by 1 base and J by 0 bases, leaving 10 bases between them. This CDR3 spans 15 amino acids. The CDR3 spells CSVEAPHVAKNIQYF. The CDR3 DNA sequence: TGCAGCGTTGAAGCGCCACACGTAGCCAAAAACATTCAGTACTTC.

The table lists this clonotype with a few counts. The V and J genes are TRBV20-1 and TRBJ2-7, with 13 bases lining up with TRBD2. CDR3 size: 15 residues. The V and J ends lost 4 bases and 4 bases, in that order; junction bases with no gene match: 7. Germline lookup yields CDR1 DFQATT and CDR2 SNEGSKA (reference sequence). The CDR3 region is CSATGLAGERYEQYF. DNA for the CDR3: TGCAGTGCTACAGGACTAGCGGGGGAGAGATACGAGCAGTACTTC.

As concerns this clonotype: A clone one base away is much larger, so this may be a read error. The chain is built from TRBV4-1 and TRBJ1-1; D unresolved. The CDR3 has 14 amino acids. From germline, CDR1 is MGHRA and CDR2 YSYEKL. The CDR3 spells CASSQGASNTKAFF. The CDR3 DNA reads TGCGCCAGCAGCCAAGGAGCAAGTAACACTAAAGCTTTCTTT.

This clonotype was picked up many times. The CDR3 DNA reads as TGTGCCAGCAGTCGAGGACTAGCGGGAGGGCCGAGCGAGCAGTACTTC. Translating gives CASSRGLAGGPSEQYF. The V call is TRBV28, the J call TRBJ2-7; 15 nucleotides match TRBD2. Trimming removed 5 bases from V and 6 bases from J; junction bases left unmatched: 8. Germline CDR1 and CDR2: MDHEN and SYDVKM. CDR3 size: 16 residues.

This clonotype has a count of ten or more. The gene calls are TRBV7-6 and TRBJ2-7; 10 nucleotides align to TRBD2. Germline V CDR1 and CDR2: SGHVS, FNYEAQ. This CDR3 region has 16 residues. V lost 1 base to trimming and J lost 1 base; unmatched junction nucleotides: 4. DNA of the CDR3: TGTGCCAGCAGCTTAGAACCAGCGGGAGGGTCCTACGAGCAGTACTTC. This gives the protein CASSLEPAGGSYEQYF. Full variable domain (missing parts from reference TRBV7-6 and TRBJ2-7): GAGVSQSPRYKVTKRGQDVALRCDPISGHVSLYWYRQALGQGPEFLTYFNYEAQQDKSGLPNDRFSAERPEGSISTLTIQRTEQRDSAMYRCASSLEPAGGSYEQYFGPGTRLTVT.

This clonotype was picked up many times. This rearrangement joins TRBV6-5 to TRBJ2-2; 7 bases align to TRBD2. Germline V gene sequence: CDR1 MNHEY, CDR2 SVGAGI. With V trimmed by 7 bases and J by 2 bases, 10 bases remained unmatched. The CDR3 is 16 residues long. The CDR3 region is CASNDWAGDNTGELFF. The CDR3 bases are TGTGCCAGCAATGACTGGGCGGGGGATAACACCGGGGAGCTGTTTTTT.

This clonotype has only a few counts. This sequence joins TRBV3-1 and TRBJ2-5, with D unresolved. V lost 1 base, J lost 3 bases, and 9 bases lay in between. Germline CDR1 LGHDT, CDR2 YNNKEL (reference sequence). This CDR3 region has 14 residues. The CDR3 here is CASSQGWPEETQYF. Written as DNA, the CDR3 is TGTGCCAGCAGCCAAGGTTGGCCGGAAGAGACCCAGTACTTC.

The genes are TRBV12-3 or TRBV12-4 and TRBJ2-2; possibly TRBD1 or TRBD2 for D (5 bases each). The V and J ends lost 2 bases and 7 bases respectively, with 11 bases between them. The CDR3 has 14 amino acids. The CDR3 loop is CASSLMGDDGELFF. The CDR3 nucleotides are TGTGCCAGCAGTTTAATGGGGGATGACGGGGAGCTGTTTTTT.

The V and J genes are TRBV20-1 and TRBJ1-6, with D hard to call. V was pared by 1 base and J by 7 bases, with 14 bases between. The CDR3 runs to 15 residues. Germline CDR1 DFQATT, CDR2 SNEGSKA (reference sequence). The chain's CDR3 is CSARGTVEANSPLHF. CDR3 bases: TGCAGTGCTAGAGGAACGGTGGAGGCCAATTCACCCCTCCACTTT.